These T cell receptor beta chains were read from a single sample in a study of blood T cell repertoires in COVID-19. The assay was immunoSEQ multiplex PCR, and TCRdb's table has in-frame clones only and misses some. Here the sample spans around 360,000 clones, more than 70% being singletons. The sequencing input was peripheral blood. These receptors all come from a woman under 40 with COVID-19, enrolled during active disease. The CDR3 runs from the conserved cysteine through the conserved F or W. Fields, in order: V gene, J gene, D gene, clone size, CDR3 DNA, CDR3 protein. D genes are given only for firm matches. A clone size is listed for some rows: how often the clone was seen (once, few, many), or a class if it is expanded.

TRBV7-3,TRBJ2-3,TRBD2,once,TGTGCCAGCAGCTCCGGGACTAGCTCAGATACGCAGTATTTT,CASSSGTSSDTQYF
TRBV19,TRBJ2-5,TRBD1,.,TGTGCCAGTAGTATCTCACAGGGGGCTAGCGAGACCCAGTACTTC,CASSISQGASETQYF
TRBV18,TRBJ1-2,.,.,TGTGCCAGCTCACCGCAGGAGGCGGTTGGCTACACCTTC,CASSPQEAVGYTF
TRBV10-2,TRBJ2-5,.,.,TGCGCCAGCAAGGGACTAGAGACCCAGTACTTC,CASKGLETQYF
TRBV11-3,TRBJ2-7,TRBD1,.,TGTGCCAGCAGCTACGACCGGGACAGGGTCTACGAGCAGTACTTC,CASSYDRDRVYEQYF
TRBV29-1,TRBJ2-1,TRBD1,.,TGCAGCGTTGCGAGGACAGGGTACGATGAGCAGTTCTTC,CSVARTGYDEQFF
TRBV23-1,TRBJ2-7,TRBD1,once,TGCGCCAGCAGTCAACCGACAGGGAGATACGAGCAGTACTTC,CASSQPTGRYEQYF
TRBV5-4,TRBJ1-6,.,.,TGTGCCAGCAGCCAGTCGACAGGCTTCAGCTCCTATAATTCACCCCTCCACTTT,CASSQSTGFSSYNSPLHF
TRBV5-4,TRBJ1-6,TRBD1,.,TGTGCCAGCAGCTCCCGTCGGACAGGGGTAAATTCACCCCTCCACTTT,CASSSRRTGVNSPLHF
TRBV7-3,TRBJ2-5,.,.,TGTGCCAGCAGCTTAACCGGCGGCAGCGTGGAGACCCAGTACTTC,CASSLTGGSVETQYF
TRBV5-6,TRBJ1-5,TRBD1,.,TGTGCCAGCAGCTTAAGAACAGGGGGTAGCAATCAGCCCCAGCATTTT,CASSLRTGGSNQPQHF
TRBV18,TRBJ1-3,.,.,TGTGCCAGCTCACCACTTGGATCAGGGGTTCCGCCGACTGGAAACACCATATATTTT,CASSPLGSGVPPTGNTIYF
TRBV28,TRBJ1-6,.,.,TGTGCCTCTAATCCGGACAGTGATAATTCACCCCTCCACTTT,CASNPDSDNSPLHF
TRBV20-1,TRBJ2-7,TRBD2,.,TGCAGTGCTAGTGGGACTAGCGGGACAGGGGCCTACGAGCAGTACTTC,CSASGTSGTGAYEQYF
TRBV27,TRBJ2-7,.,.,TGTGCCAGCTCGCGGGCCAAGTCCTACGAGCAGTACTTC,CASSRAKSYEQYF
TRBV27,TRBJ1-1,.,.,TGTGCCAGCAGTTTATCTCCGGGTAGGACTGAAGCTTTCTTT,CASSLSPGRTEAFF
TRBV14,TRBJ2-2,.,.,TGTGCCAGCAGCCGGAGCAGGGGATCGAACACCGGGGAGCTGTTTTTT,CASSRSRGSNTGELFF
TRBV2,TRBJ2-2,.,.,TGTGCCATTCGTGCCGGGAACACCGGGGAGCTGTTTTTT,CAIRAGNTGELFF